Shown below are 18 T cell receptor beta chains from a single sample sequenced in a study of CDR3 diversity in severe acne. Each CDR3 protein is one row after TCRdb ran MiXCR on the PCR reads. The sample lists 85,000 to 120,000 distinct CDR3 sequences, roughly 51% occurring once. The sequenced material came from blood. These receptors all come from a male donor with acne.

In its sample, this clonotype was seen many times. The rearrangement joins TRBV7-9 to TRBJ2-7, with no clear D. V shed 6 bases and J shed 4 bases, with 7 bases lying between them. The germline gives CDR1 SEHNR, CDR2 FQNEAQ (reference sequence). This CDR3 comprises 11 residues. CDR3 nucleotides: TGTGCCAGCAGTCGCCAATACGAGCAGTACTTC. It is translated as CASSRQYEQYF.

This rearrangement joins TRBV7-8 to TRBJ2-5; 13 bases match TRBD2. V gave up 5 bases and J gave up 2 bases; unmatched junction bases: 11. This CDR3 has 18 residues. The V gene's germline CDR1 is SGHVS and CDR2 FQNEAQ. CDR3 region: CASSLTGTSGVGQETQYF. For the CDR3, the DNA is TGTGCCAGCAGCCTGACCGGGACTAGCGGGGTCGGACAAGAGACCCAGTACTTC.

A remark on this clonotype: A much larger clone differs from this one at a single base, so this may be a read error. V and J are TRBV6-5 and TRBJ1-1, with unresolved D. CDR3 length: 12 amino acids. Germline V gene sequence: CDR1 MNHEY, CDR2 SVGAGI. In DNA, the CDR3 is TGTGCCAGCAGTTACAGAAACACTGAATCTTTCTTT. This encodes CASSYRNTESFF.

On this clonotype itself: One end of the junction fails to match germline, which may point to a read error. The CDR3 DNA reads as TGCAGTGCTACGGGGTATGGCTGCACCTTC. Amino acid sequence: CSATGYGCTF. The chain joins TRBV20-1 to TRBJ1-2; D remains unclear. The CDR3 is made up of 10 amino acids. Per germline, CDR1 DFQATT and CDR2 SNEGSKA (reference sequence).

This clonotype was seen repeatedly, ten times or more. Just one base apart from a much larger clone, this may be a read error. The chain combines TRBV28 with TRBJ2-1, with D maybe TRBD2 (6 bases). CDR1 is MDHEN, CDR2 SYDVKM, per germline. This CDR3 spans 17 amino acids. CDR3: CASSFVPRRGSHNEQFF. CDR3 nucleotide sequence: TGTGCCAGCAGTTTTGTTCCCCGGCGGGGCTCCCACAATGAGCAGTTCTTC.

Points on this clonotype: The junction shows a germline mismatch at one end, possibly a read error. The rearrangement uses TRBV7-7 and TRBJ1-1, with D hard to call. CDR1 is SSHAT and CDR2 is FNYEAQ in the germline V gene (reference sequence). There are 12 residues in the CDR3. The CDR3 spells CASSFLNTEAFF. The CDR3 nucleotides are TGTGCTAGCAGCTTTCTGAACACTGAAGCTTTCTTT. Variable domain in full (rest from reference TRBV7-7 and TRBJ1-1): GAGVSQSPRYKVTKRGQDVTLRCDPISSHATLYWYQQALGQGPEFLTYFNYEAQPDKSGLPSDRFSAERPEGSISTLTIQRTEQRDSAMYRCASSFLNTEAFFGQGTRLTVV.

The chain has TRBV19 and TRBJ2-5; the D gene could be TRBD1 or TRBD2 (6 bases each). The CDR3 loop spans 15 amino acids. Germline values: CDR1 LNHDA, CDR2 SQIVND (reference sequence). The V and J ends lost 1 base and 7 bases respectively, with 16 bases between them. CDR3 sequence: CASSIASQGGTTQYF. The CDR3 DNA reads TGTGCCAGTAGTATAGCTAGTCAAGGGGGGACGACCCAGTACTTC.

The V and J genes are TRBV7-8 and TRBJ2-7; D is tentatively TRBD1 or TRBD2 (6 bases each). The germline CDR1 and CDR2 sequences are SGHVS and FQNEAQ. The CDR3 is made up of 14 amino acids. V shed 5 bases and J shed 5 bases, with 16 bases lying between them. The CDR3 protein is CASSRALGGDEQYF. DNA of the CDR3: TGTGCCAGCAGCCGCGCCTTGGGGGGCGACGAGCAGTACTTC.

This clonotype was detected ten times or more. CDR3 loop: CASSLDGQGRQPQHF. CDR3 DNA: TGTGCCAGCAGCCTCGATGGGCAGGGGAGGCAGCCCCAGCATTTT. This chain links TRBV9 with TRBJ1-5; possible D gene TRBD1, 6 bases. V shed 4 bases and J shed 7 bases, with 18 bases lying between them. The CDR3 contains 15 residues. Germline CDR1 SGDLS, CDR2 YYNGEE. Drawing the rest from reference TRBV9 and TRBJ1-5, the complete variable domain is DSGVTQTPKHLITATGQRVTLRCSPRSGDLSVYWYQQSLDQGLQFLIQYYNGEERAKGNILERFSAQQFPDLHSELNLSSLELGDSALYFCASSLDGQGRQPQHFGDGTRLSIL.

The chain has TRBV7-2 and TRBJ2-1; tentative D call: TRBD2 (6 bases). Trimming took off 4 bases at V and 1 base at J, with 14 bases between the two ends. There are 16 residues in the CDR3. In germline, CDR1 is SGHTA, CDR2 FQGNSA. The CDR3 DNA sequence: TGTGCCAGCAGCTCCGGACTGGCGGGATCCTACAATGAGCAGTTCTTC. Its protein product is CASSSGLAGSYNEQFF.

This chain uses TRBV7-2 with TRBJ1-2; TRBD1 matches 7 bases. Germline CDR1 SGHTA, CDR2 FQGNSA. V lost 4 bases, J lost 4 bases, and 9 bases stayed unmatched. The CDR3 is 15 residues long. Here the CDR3 reads CASSSRGRDPYGYTF. CDR3 DNA sequence: TGTGCCAGCAGCTCCAGGGGGAGAGATCCCTATGGCTACACCTTC.

This clonotype was found many times. The V and J genes are TRBV4-1 and TRBJ1-6; maybe TRBD1 (5 bases). Germline CDR1 is MGHRA and CDR2 is YSYEKL. The CDR3 runs 13 residues. Deletions cut 3 bases from V and 8 bases from J, with 8 bases between. The CDR3 sequence: CASSQGDDSPLHF. CDR3 sequence (DNA): TGCGCCAGCAGCCAGGGGGACGATTCACCCCTCCACTTT.

The chain couples TRBV5-1 to TRBJ2-7; TRBD1 is a possible D gene (5 bases). V lost 0 bases to trimming and J lost 1 base, with 8 bases between them. There are 14 residues in the CDR3. CDR1 is SGHRS, CDR2 YFSETQ, per germline. The CDR3 coding sequence is TGCGCCAGCAGCTTGGCGCAGGGATCCTACGAGCAGTACTTC. Protein product: CASSLAQGSYEQYF.

In DNA, the CDR3 is TGTGCCAGCAGTTACTCCGGGCTTCCGAATGCCGAAGCTTTCTTT. It translates to CASSYSGLPNAEAFF. V is TRBV6-6 and J is TRBJ1-1; D is undetermined. Germline assignment: CDR1 MNHNY and CDR2 SVGAGI (reference sequence). The germline V and J ends were trimmed by 0 bases and 8 bases, with 16 bases remaining between them. The CDR3 consists of 15 residues.

V and J are TRBV12-3 or TRBV12-4 and TRBJ2-1; D call uncertain. The CDR3 is 13 residues long. Between the trimmed V and J ends, which lost 6 bases and 5 bases, there was a span of 11 bases. CDR3 DNA: TGTGCCAGCAGCGTAAGCGCCCACAATGAGCAGTTCTTC. It is translated as CASSVSAHNEQFF.

This clonotype rates as medium-sized. V gene TRBV5-1 combines with J gene TRBJ1-3; D is undetermined. The CDR3 loop spans 16 amino acids. Trimming left V 4 bases short and J 3 bases short, with 17 bases between. Per the germline V gene, CDR1 is SGHRS and CDR2 is YFSETQ. The CDR3 spells CASSRGGDGSGNTIYF. The CDR3 DNA sequence: TGCGCCAGCAGCCGAGGTGGCGACGGCAGTGGAAACACCATATATTTT.

The gene calls are TRBV7-3 and TRBJ1-2; 8 positions agree with TRBD1. The ends lost 5 bases at V and 8 bases at J; junction bases unmatched: 7. CDR1 is SGHTA, CDR2 FQGTGA, per germline. There are 13 residues in the CDR3. The CDR3 here is CASSAGTGIGYTF. The CDR3 DNA sequence: TGTGCCAGCAGCGCCGGGACAGGAATCGGCTACACCTTC.

V and J are TRBV5-1 and TRBJ2-3; 8 bases are a match to TRBD2. J was trimmed by 11 bases and V by 1 base; bases with no gene match: 15. Germline CDR1 is SGHRS and CDR2 is YFSETQ. CDR3 size: 16 residues. CDR3 in amino acids: CASSLFRAGEYNEQYF. The CDR3 nucleotides read TGCGCCAGCAGCTTGTTTCGAGCGGGGGAATACAATGAGCAGTATTTT. The entire variable domain, with the rest obtained from reference TRBV5-1 and TRBJ2-3, is as follows: KAGVTQTPRYLIKTRGQQVTLSCSPISGHRSVSWYQQTPGQGLQFLFEYFSETQRNKGNFPGRFSGRQFSNSRSEMNVSTLELGDSALYLCASSLFRAGEYNEQYFGPGTRLTVL.